Shown below are 6 T cell receptor beta chains from a single sample sequenced in a study of cytomegalovirus exposure and HLA in healthy donors. 13 Jbeta primers and 60 Vbeta primers were used for the PCR. Method: immunoSEQ multiplex PCR; TCRdb's copy keeps in-frame clones and lacks some. The profile shows about 150,000 clones, roughly 80% of them singletons. The sample was PBMCs. The receptor source for this set is a male donor in good health and CMV-seronegative.

In this sample, this clone turned up a few times. The rearrangement links TRBV5-8 to TRBJ1-5, with D maybe TRBD1 (5 bases). V lost 5 bases, J lost 3 bases, and 12 bases lay in between. Germline V gene data show CDR1 as SGHTS and CDR2 as YDEGEE. The CDR3 runs to 14 residues. The CDR3 protein is CASSFRQSNQPQHF. The CDR3 DNA sequence: TGTGCCAGCAGTTTTAGACAGTCCAATCAGCCCCAGCATTTT.

The chain recombines TRBV6-1 with TRBJ1-2, with 8 bases fitting TRBD1. CDR1 MNHNS and CDR2 SASEGT come from the germline V gene. V shed 3 bases, J shed 6 bases, and the junction held 9 bases outside the gene matches. The CDR3 is made up of 15 amino acids. The CDR3: CASSEPDRDQDGYTF. The CDR3 nucleotides read TGTGCCAGCAGTGAGCCGGACAGGGATCAAGATGGCTACACCTTC.

This chain connects TRBV19 to TRBJ1-5; 9 bases agree with TRBD1. Germline V gives CDR1 LNHDA, CDR2 SQIVND (reference sequence). This CDR3 is 16 amino acids long. V gave up 4 bases and J gave up 3 bases; unmatched junction bases: 7. The CDR3 DNA reads as TGTGCCAGTAGTACCCGACAGGGGGTGAACAATCAGCCCCAGCATTTT. It is translated as CASSTRQGVNNQPQHF.

This clone was counted a single time. The V call is TRBV5-1, the J call TRBJ2-1, with TRBD2 identical over 7 bases. Germline trimming cut 4 bases from V and 5 bases from J; bases unmatched to any gene: 12. Per germline, CDR1 SGHRS and CDR2 YFSETQ. This CDR3 is built from 16 residues. CDR3 coding DNA: TGCGCCAGCAGCCTGATGGCTAGCGGACTCAACAATGAGCAGTTCTTC. Encoded protein: CASSLMASGLNNEQFF.

This chain joins TRBV25-1 and TRBJ2-1; TRBD1 matches at 12 bases. CDR3 length equals 17 residues. Trimming took 4 bases from V and 0 from J; bases not matched to a gene: 4. CDR1 and CDR2 from the germline V gene are MGHDK and SYGVNS. CDR3 nucleotides: TGTGCCAGCAGTGTCGGGACAGGGGGCGCCTCCTACAATGAGCAGTTCTTC. Translation: CASSVGTGGASYNEQFF.

This chain connects TRBV19 to TRBJ2-1; the D is unclear. The CDR3 is made up of 15 amino acids. V dropped 0 bases and J dropped 5 bases, with 11 bases sitting between them. CDR1 and CDR2 from the germline V gene are LNHDA and SQIVND (reference sequence). Written as DNA, the CDR3 is TGTGCCAGTAGTATAGATCGCTGGAGAAACAATGAGCAGTTCTTC. Encoded protein: CASSIDRWRNNEQFF.